This TCR beta chain was identified during a study of blood T cell repertoires in COVID-19. Overall study: Collection of acute and convalescent COVID-19 samples took place in the United States, Italy and Spain. The cDNA or gDNA used as material had been derived from T cells, B-cell-depleted T cells, or PBMCs.

Here immunoSEQ multiplex PCR was the method, and the copy in TCRdb shows in-frame clones only, minus some. The data show about 200,000 clones, with approximately 78% seen just once and over 7% held by the top ten. This TCR was recovered from an elderly woman with COVID-19, enrolled during active disease. The sample consisted of peripheral blood.

The CDR3 coding sequence is TGTGCCAGCAGTTCTGGACAGGGCCGCCAGCCCCAGCATTTT. Its protein is CASSSGQGRQPQHF. This chain links TRBV6-2 or TRBV6-3 with TRBJ1-5; 8 positions agree with TRBD1. CDR1 MNHEY and CDR2 SVGEGT come from the germline V gene. Losses at the gene ends were 4 bases for V and 7 bases for J; bases not matched to a gene: 6. This CDR3 region has 14 residues.